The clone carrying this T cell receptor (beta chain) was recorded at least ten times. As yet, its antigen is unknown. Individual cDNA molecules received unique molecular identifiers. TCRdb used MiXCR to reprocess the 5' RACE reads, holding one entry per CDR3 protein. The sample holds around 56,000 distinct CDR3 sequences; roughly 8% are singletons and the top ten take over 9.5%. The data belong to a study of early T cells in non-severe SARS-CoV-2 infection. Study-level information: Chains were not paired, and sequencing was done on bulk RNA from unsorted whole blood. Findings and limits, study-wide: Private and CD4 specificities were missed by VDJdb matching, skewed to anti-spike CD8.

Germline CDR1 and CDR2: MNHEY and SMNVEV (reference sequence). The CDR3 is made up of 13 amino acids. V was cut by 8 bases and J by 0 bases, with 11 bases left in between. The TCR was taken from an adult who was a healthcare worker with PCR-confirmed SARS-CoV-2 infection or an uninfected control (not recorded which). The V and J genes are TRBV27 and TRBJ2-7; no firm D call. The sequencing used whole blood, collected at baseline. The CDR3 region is CASLQAGSYEQYF. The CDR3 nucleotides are TGTGCCAGCCTGCAGGCCGGCTCCTACGAGCAGTACTTC.